A single sample gave rise to the 2 T cell receptor beta chains below, sequenced in a study of T-cell memory formation after mild COVID-19. MiXCR, run by TCRdb on the 5' RACE reads, gives a single entry per CDR3 protein. The sample has under 600,000 distinct CDR3 sequences, roughly 22% seen once. Sequenced sample: PBMCs or a T cell subset sorted from them (not recorded which). These receptors all stem from an adult woman who had mild COVID-19 (a few samples of this study predate the infection). Cell type and time point are not known.

The chain carries TRBV12-3 or TRBV12-4 and TRBJ2-2; the match to TRBD2 covers 8 bases. The CDR3 is 16 amino acids. Trimming took 7 bases from V and 3 from J; bases not matched to a gene: 10. CDR3 in amino acids: CASTLPRRGDTGELFF. The CDR3 nucleotides read TGTGCCAGCACTCTCCCCCGGCGGGGGGACACCGGGGAGCTGTTTTTT.

This clonotype has only a few counts. The rearrangement joins TRBV4-3 to TRBJ2-3; 8 bases are shared with TRBD2. The CDR3 is made up of 15 amino acids. V gave up 4 bases and J gave up 3 bases; unmatched junction bases: 6. Germline assignment: CDR1 LGHNA and CDR2 YSLEER. The CDR3 DNA reads as TGCGCCAGCAGCCGTGTCGGCGGGAGGACAGATACGCAGTATTTT. This sequence encodes CASSRVGGRTDTQYF.